This TCR beta chain was profiled in a study of blood T cells in healthy people across ages (dated by TCRdb to the mid-2010s). About the study as a whole: In model experiments, template switching captured roughly one uniquely barcoded TCR beta cDNA molecule for every two T cells. To track age-related changes in TCR beta repertoire diversity, the study relied on deep sequencing normalized with unique cDNA molecular identifiers. The donors were divided into four age groups: young (average around 16 years), middle-aged (roughly 40), aged (approximately 62) and long-lived (about 79). To avoid experimental bias, donors of different ages were distributed randomly across sequencing lanes. The study analyzed two additional independent replicas of 1 million unique cDNA reads from the same blood draw for two donors, one aged 18 to 30 and one aged 80 or older. The full study reports these points: Estimates of total diversity from one million sequenced T cells were regarded as lower bounds and underestimates. The long-lived group showed more naive CD4+ T cells, fewer expanded clones and increased TCR diversity than the aged group, suggesting age selection. Conclusive comparison of naive and antigen-experienced compartments was prevented by the profiling of bulk unsorted PBMCs. Observed TCR beta diversity per million T cells fell roughly linearly with age, and a significant reduction was already apparent by age approximately 41. There was a strong correlation between observed TCR beta diversity and the percentage of naive T cells measured by flow cytometry. Because donor CMV infection status was unknown, age-related changes in expanded clonotypes were potentially confounded.

The roughly 39 donors, aged roughly 6 to 90 years, were systemically healthy Caucasian individuals from Russia. Each donor gave roughly 9 milliliters of peripheral blood, drawn into EDTA-treated Vacutainer tubes. Ficoll-Paque density-gradient centrifugation was used to isolate PBMCs, with at least 6 million per sample. Total RNA was extracted from PBMCs with Trizol reagent, with at least 6 micrograms obtained per sample. For every donor, flow cytometry on a PBMC aliquot measured the percentage of naive CD45RAhigh/CD27high T cells. The protocol used for the library was 5' RACE. Sequencing instrument: Illumina HiSeq 2500. A second PCR of roughly 6 to 11 cycles was run with a J-beta primer mix and a sample-barcoded 5' primer. Each TCR beta cDNA molecule received a unique molecular identifier from a template-switch 5' adaptor carrying 12 random nucleotides. Each sample yielded at least 2.5 million CDR3-containing paired-end reads. The Mint cDNA synthesis kit, primed by a TRBC-specific oligonucleotide, was used to synthesize first-strand cDNA from all RNA. Following uracil-DNA glycosylase treatment, all cDNA underwent a first 18-cycle PCR with the universal primers M1SS and BC2_uni_R. The paper's processing steps were these. Normalization of each sample was performed by random selection of 1 million high-quality reads, each carrying a distinct molecular identifier. Reads with shared molecular identifiers were discarded instead of being binned into consensus sequences. MiTCR, set to a Q25 quality threshold and the strictest error-elimination algorithm, was used for CDR3 identification, clonotype clustering and error correction. Lower-bound total TCR beta diversity was estimated with a nonparametric unseen species model using Euler transformation. Using fastp trimming at Q25 and MiXCR clonotype assembly, TCRdb reanalyzed the public sequencing data and kept in-frame beta chains. Rows are unified per CDR3 protein, each entry keeping the most common DNA and genes. The V and J calls here are based on TCRdb, not the publication. The sample contains some 710,000 distinct CDR3 sequences, 22% of them found a single time. The ten largest clones add up to around 22% of the sample.

In this sample, this clonotype turned up many times. No antigen is known for it. No base-level quality is on record; no much larger clone is a single base apart. The source material was blood. This clonotype was sampled from a man between 65 and 85 years old in good health.

The CDR3 protein: CASSPGVPGSPLHF. In nucleotides, the sequence is TGTGCCAGCAGCCCGGGTGTACCGGGGTCACCCCTCCACTTT. The sequence is built from TRBV7-3 and TRBJ1-6, with no reliable assignment of the D segment. The junction shows trimming of 5 bases on V and 10 bases on J, plus 15 bases between the germline ends. From the cysteine through the phenylalanine, the CDR3 covers 14 amino acids. Of all the DNA, just the CDR3 is kept, 42 bases in frame from base 1. CDR1 is given as SGHTA and CDR2 as FQGTGA, both from the germline V gene.